This TCR beta chain comes out of a study of OX40 agonist ivuxolimab in advanced cancers. TCRdb's table, derived via immunoSEQ multiplex PCR, lists solely in-frame clones and lacks some. Of some 87,000 clones in the sample, nearly 95% were seen once. The clonotype was recovered from an adult with an advanced solid tumor such as melanoma, head and neck, liver or kidney cancer. This material consisted of CD4+ or CD8+ T cells sorted from blood, taken in a trial of the OX40 agonist ivuxolimab.

The chain's CDR3 is CASSYLLRPNNEQFF. The CDR3 DNA reads as TGTGCCAGCAGCTACCTCCTCCGCCCGAACAATGAGCAGTTCTTC. The V call is TRBV7-9, the J call TRBJ2-1; the D is unclear. Germline CDR1 is SEHNR and CDR2 is FQNEAQ (reference sequence). Deletions cut 4 bases from V and 5 bases from J, with 15 bases between. The CDR3 consists of 15 residues.